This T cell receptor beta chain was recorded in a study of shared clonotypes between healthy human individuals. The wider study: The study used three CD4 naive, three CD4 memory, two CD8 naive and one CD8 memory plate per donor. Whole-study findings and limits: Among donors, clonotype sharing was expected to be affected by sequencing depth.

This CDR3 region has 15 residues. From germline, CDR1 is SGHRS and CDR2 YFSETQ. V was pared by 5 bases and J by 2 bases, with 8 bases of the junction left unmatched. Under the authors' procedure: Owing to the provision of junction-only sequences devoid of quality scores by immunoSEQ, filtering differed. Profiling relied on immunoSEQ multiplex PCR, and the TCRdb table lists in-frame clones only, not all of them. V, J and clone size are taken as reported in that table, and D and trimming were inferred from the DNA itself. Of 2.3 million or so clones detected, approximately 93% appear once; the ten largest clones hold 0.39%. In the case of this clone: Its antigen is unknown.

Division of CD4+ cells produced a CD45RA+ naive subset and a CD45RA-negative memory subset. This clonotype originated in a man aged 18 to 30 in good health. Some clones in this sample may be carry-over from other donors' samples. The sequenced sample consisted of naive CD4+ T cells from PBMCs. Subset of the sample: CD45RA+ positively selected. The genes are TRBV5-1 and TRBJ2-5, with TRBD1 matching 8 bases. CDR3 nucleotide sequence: TGCGCCAGCAGTCAGAGGACAGGGCCTCAAGAGACCCAGTACTTC. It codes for CASSQRTGPQETQYF.